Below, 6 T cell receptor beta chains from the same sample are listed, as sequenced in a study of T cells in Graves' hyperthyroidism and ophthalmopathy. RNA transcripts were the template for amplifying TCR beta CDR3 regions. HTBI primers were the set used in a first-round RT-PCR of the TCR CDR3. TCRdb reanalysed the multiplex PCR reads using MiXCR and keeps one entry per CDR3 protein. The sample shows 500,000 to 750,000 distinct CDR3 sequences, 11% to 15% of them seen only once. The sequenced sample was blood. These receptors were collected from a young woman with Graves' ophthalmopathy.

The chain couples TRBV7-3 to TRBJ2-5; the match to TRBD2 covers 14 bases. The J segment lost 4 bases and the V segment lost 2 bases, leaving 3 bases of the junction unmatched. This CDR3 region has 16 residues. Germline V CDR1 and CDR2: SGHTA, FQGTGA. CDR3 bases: TGTGCCAGCAGCTTATCGGGACTAGCGGGGGTAGAGACCCAGTACTTC. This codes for CASSLSGLAGVETQYF.

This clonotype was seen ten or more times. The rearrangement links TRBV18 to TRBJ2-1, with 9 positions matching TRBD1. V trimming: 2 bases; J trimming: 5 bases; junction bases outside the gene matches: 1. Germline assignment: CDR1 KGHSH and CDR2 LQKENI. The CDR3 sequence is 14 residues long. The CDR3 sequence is CASSPDRGDNEQFF. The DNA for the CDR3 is TGTGCCAGCTCACCAGACAGGGGGGACAATGAGCAGTTCTTC.

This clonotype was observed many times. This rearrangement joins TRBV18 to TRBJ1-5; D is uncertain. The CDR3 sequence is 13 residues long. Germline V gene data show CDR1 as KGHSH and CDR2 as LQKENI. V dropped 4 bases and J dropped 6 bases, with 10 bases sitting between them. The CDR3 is CASSLQAGQPQHF. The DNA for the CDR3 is TGTGCCAGCTCACTCCAGGCTGGTCAGCCCCAGCATTTT. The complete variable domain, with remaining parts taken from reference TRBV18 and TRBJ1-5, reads NAGVMQNPRHLVRRRGQEARLRCSPMKGHSHVYWYRQLPEEGLKFMVYLQKENIIDESGMPKERFSAEFPKEGPSILRIQQVVRGDSAAYFCASSLQAGQPQHFGDGTRLSIL.

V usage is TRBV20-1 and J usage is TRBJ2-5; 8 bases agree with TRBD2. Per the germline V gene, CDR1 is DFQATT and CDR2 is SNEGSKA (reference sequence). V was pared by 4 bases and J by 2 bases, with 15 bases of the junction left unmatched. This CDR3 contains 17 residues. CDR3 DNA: TGCAGTGCTAACCCATGGAGCGGGAGTTGGGGACAAGAGACCCAGTACTTC. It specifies CSANPWSGSWGQETQYF.

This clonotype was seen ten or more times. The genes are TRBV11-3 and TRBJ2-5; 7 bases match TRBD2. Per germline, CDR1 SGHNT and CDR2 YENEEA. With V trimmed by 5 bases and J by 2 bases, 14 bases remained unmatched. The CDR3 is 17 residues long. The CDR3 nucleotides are TGTGCCAGCAGCAATACTTGGGGGAGGGCGGAACAAGAGACCCAGTACTTC. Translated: CASSNTWGRAEQETQYF.

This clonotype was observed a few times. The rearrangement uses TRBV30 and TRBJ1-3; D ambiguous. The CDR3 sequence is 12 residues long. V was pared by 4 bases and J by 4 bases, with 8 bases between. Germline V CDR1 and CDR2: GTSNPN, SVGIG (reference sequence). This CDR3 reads CAWNLLGNTIYF. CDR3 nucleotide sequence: TGTGCCTGGAACCTGCTAGGAAACACCATATATTTT.